This entry describes one T cell receptor beta chain. Its antigen is not yet known. No base quality values were provided; no much bigger clone lies one nucleotide off. The receptor library was made with the immunoSEQ multiplex PCR assay. The authors' analysis ran thus. A statistical classification framework was built for diagnosing cytomegalovirus status from the catalog of TCR beta chain sequences. The clones in this table, taken by TCRdb from immuneACCESS, are in-frame only. Not every clone is retained; where verified, under half of the shortfall comes from an unresolved V gene, and the cause of the rest is unknown. V, J and clone size derive from that table, while D and trimming were established from the DNA sequence. The sample profile shows tens of thousands of clones; approximately 93% of them were found once. The ten largest clones take up over 2% of the sample. Including cysteine and phenylalanine, the CDR3 has 15 amino acids. The only DNA kept is the CDR3, 45 bases in frame from the first base. The CDR1 and CDR2 encoded by the germline V gene are MGHDK and SYGVNS. The germline V and J ends show losses of 5 bases and 5 bases respectively, and no gene match explains 9 bases of the junction.

The entry originates in a study of cytomegalovirus exposure and HLA in healthy donors (dated by TCRdb to about 2017). A note on the overall study: The 500 to 700 repertoires of the first cohort and the 110 or so validation repertoires were produced on the same platform, according to a later analysis. The study aimed to test whether signatures of past pathogen exposure could be identified by cataloging public T cell receptors. Along with the roughly 670-subject first cohort, a separate validation cohort of approximately 110 different subjects was used. To predict cytomegalovirus infection status, the study brought together high-throughput TCR immunosequencing, statistical association of individual TCRs with disease status, and machine learning. What the research found in general, with its limitations: Three of the identified cytomegalovirus-associated TCR beta chains were confirmed in vitro to be specific for cytomegalovirus antigens. The classifier was reported to diagnose cytomegalovirus status with high specificity and sensitivity in both the original and validation cohorts. Across donors, most TCR sequences were observed very rarely, whereas some public TCRs were present in many individuals. It was suggested by the authors that the approach could potentially be generalized to other disease states and immunological phenotypes. In a later analysis, TCRs clustered in the first cohort were found to also tend to co-occur in the approximately 120 validation repertoires, with approximately 93% of cluster scores above 0. The study listed 150 to 200 TCR beta chains as associated with cytomegalovirus. A later analysis lacked HLA typing for the validation cohort, so it scored co-occurrence in that cohort across all 110 or so repertoires.

The donors were included in the validation cohort of around 120 subjects, a group kept apart from the roughly 700-subject first cohort. Sequencing was carried out using PBMCs. This sequence originates from a woman in her late teens or twenties in good health and CMV-seronegative. The rearranged segments are TRBV25-1 and TRBJ2-5, with 9 bases aligning to TRBD1. The DNA reads as follows: TGTGCCAGCAGTCCCCCTGGGACAGGGTCCGAGACCCAGTACTTC. Its amino acids are CASSPPGTGSETQYF.